This T cell receptor (beta chain) was captured by sequencing in a study of OX40 agonist ivuxolimab in advanced cancers. For context, the study as a whole: Ivuxolimab was a fully human IgG2 agonistic monoclonal antibody targeting the costimulatory receptor OX40 (CD134). A male proportion of roughly 85% and a mean age of 60 years, ranging from 23 to 79, were recorded for the dose-escalation cohort. Patients were allowed to have had prior anti-PD-1, anti-PD-L1 or anti-CTLA-4 therapy, and approximately 40% of the dose-escalation patients had been treated with checkpoint inhibitors. Among the approximately 50 dose-escalation patients, roughly 20 had hepatocellular carcinoma, some 15 melanoma, 9 renal cell carcinoma and 9 head and neck cancer. Partial responses occurred in three dose-escalation patients, of whom one had hepatocellular carcinoma and two had cutaneous melanoma. Intravenous ivuxolimab was administered to patients every 2 weeks at six dose levels: 0.01, 0.1, 0.3, 1.5, 3 and 10 mg/kg. The paper describes the monotherapy dose-escalation part (N ≈ 49 patients) of the phase I trial of ivuxolimab. Peripheral TCRbeta sequencing was intended to test whether TCR sequence diversity was altered and clonal T-cell expansion was caused by ivuxolimab.

Genomic DNA was isolated from the sorted cells so that the TCRbeta CDR3 region could be sequenced. The immunoSEQ Assay was used for sequencing of TCRbeta CDR3 regions. Entries here come from immuneACCESS through TCRdb and include only in-frame sequences with V and J called. Some clones fail to appear in such tables; in the studies checked, an unresolved V gene covers under half of the shortfall, and the cause of the remainder is unknown. The sample includes some 70,000 clones, with 88% observed a single time. Clones ranked in the top ten supply around 0.98% of the sample. As for this clone: Its antigen has not been determined. No base quality values were provided; no much bigger clone lies one nucleotide off.

Patients with a history of autoimmune disease or receiving systemic immunosuppression were excluded from the trial. Peripheral blood for TCR sequencing was drawn from every dose cohort at baseline, at cycle 4 day 1 and at cycle 7 day 1. The samples were taken from a phase I, first-in-human, multicenter, open-label dose-escalation trial of ivuxolimab. Adults with locally advanced or metastatic head and neck squamous cell, hepatocellular, melanoma or renal cell carcinoma were enrolled in the trial. Before TCR sequencing, CD4+ T cells and CD8+ T cells from peripheral blood were sorted into separate populations. The cysteine opens and the phenylalanine closes a CDR3 of 16 amino acids. This entry keeps only the CDR3 DNA: 48 bases, framed from base 1. Trimmed from V: 3 bases; trimmed from J: 1 base; junction bases lacking a gene match: 9. According to the germline V gene, CDR1 reads SGHTA and CDR2 reads FQGNSA.

Overall results and qualifications from the work: At doses of 0.1 to 3.0 mg/kg, clonal expansion of both CD4+ and CD8+ T cells in blood was seen between baseline and week 6. Low levels of normalized T-cell clonal expansion were also shown by some nonresponding patients. In the 0.1-3.0 mg/kg groups, partial responders were among the patients with the lowest normalized peripheral clonal expansion, particularly in CD8+ T cells. Which antigens the clonally expanded peripheral T cells were specific for was not determined. After ivuxolimab, more expanded clones were found on average in CD8+ T cells than in CD4+ T cells.

Here the sequenced sample was CD4+ or CD8+ T cells sorted from blood, taken in a trial of the OX40 agonist ivuxolimab. The rearranged segments are TRBV7-2 and TRBJ2-7, and 7 bases in between align with TRBD2. The TCR originated in an adult with an advanced solid tumor such as melanoma, head and neck, liver or kidney cancer. Read as DNA, the sequence is TGTGCCAGCAGCTTTTCCTTTGGCGGGGGTTCCTACGAGCAGTACTTC. Its protein reads: CASSFSFGGGSYEQYF.